The clone carrying this T cell receptor (beta chain) was observed at least ten times. Before being chosen for sequencing, patients had shown CD8+CD57+ cell expansion by flow cytometry. It was genomic DNA that served as the template for profiling TCR beta VDJ and CDR3. TCRdb reprocessed the reads via MiXCR and lists one record per CDR3 protein. The sample has 200,000 or so distinct CDR3 sequences, around 50% seen once. The data derive from a study of CD8+CD57+ T cells in acquired aplastic anemia. The CDR3 spans 17 residues. Germline V gives CDR1 SGHTA, CDR2 FQGTGA. V lost 1 base, J lost 0 bases, and 12 bases lay in between.

This receptor was obtained from a human donor with aplastic anemia. The sample consisted of sorted CD4+, CD8+, or CD8+CD57+ T cells (not recorded which) from PBMCs. The chain is built from TRBV7-3 and TRBJ1-4, with TRBD1 as a possible D gene (5 bases). DNA of the CDR3: TGTGCCAGCAGCTTAAACCCAGGGCCCGCAACTAATGAAAAACTGTTTTTT. Its translation is CASSLNPGPATNEKLFF. The entire variable domain, with the rest obtained from reference TRBV7-3 and TRBJ1-4, is as follows: GAGVSQTPSNKVTEKGKYVELRCDPISGHTALYWYRQSLGQGPEFLIYFQGTGAADDSGLPNDRFFAVRPEGSVSTLKIQRTERGDSAVYLCASSLNPGPATNEKLFFGSGTQLSVL.